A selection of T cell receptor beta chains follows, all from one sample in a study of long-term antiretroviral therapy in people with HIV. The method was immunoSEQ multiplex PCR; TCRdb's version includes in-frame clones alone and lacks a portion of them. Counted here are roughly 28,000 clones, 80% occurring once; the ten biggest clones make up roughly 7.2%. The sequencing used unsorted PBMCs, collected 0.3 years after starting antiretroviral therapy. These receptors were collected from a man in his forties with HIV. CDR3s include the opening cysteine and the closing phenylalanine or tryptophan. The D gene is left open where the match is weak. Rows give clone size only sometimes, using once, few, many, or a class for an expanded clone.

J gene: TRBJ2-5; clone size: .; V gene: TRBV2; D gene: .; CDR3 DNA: TGTGCCAGCAGTGAAGTGGGGGCCGGGGGGACCCAGTACTTC; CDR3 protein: CASSEVGAGGTQYF
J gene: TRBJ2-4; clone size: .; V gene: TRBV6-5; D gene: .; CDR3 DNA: TGTGCCAGCAGTCGAGGGGCCAAAAACATTCAGTACTTC; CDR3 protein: CASSRGAKNIQYF
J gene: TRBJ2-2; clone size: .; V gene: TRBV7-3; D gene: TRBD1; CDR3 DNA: TGTGCCAGCAGCGTAACAGGGGAAGGCACCGGGGAGCTGTTTTTT; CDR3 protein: CASSVTGEGTGELFF
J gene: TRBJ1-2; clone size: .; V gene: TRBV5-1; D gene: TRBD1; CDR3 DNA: TGCGCCAGCAGCTTGGCACAGGGGGTCTATGGCTACACCTTC; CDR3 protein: CASSLAQGVYGYTF
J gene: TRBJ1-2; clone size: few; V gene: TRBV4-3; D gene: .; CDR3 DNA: TGCGCCAGCAGCCAAGATGAGGGGATCGTCTATGGCTACACCTTC; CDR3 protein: CASSQDEGIVYGYTF
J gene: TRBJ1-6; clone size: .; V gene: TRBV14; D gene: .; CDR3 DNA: TGTGCCAGCAGCCAAGGCCTGGGTTTTAATTCACCCCTCCACTTT; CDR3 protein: CASSQGLGFNSPLHF
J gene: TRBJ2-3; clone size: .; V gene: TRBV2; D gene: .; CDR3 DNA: TGTGCCAGCAGTGTCCTTAGCACAGATACGCAGTATTTT; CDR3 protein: CASSVLSTDTQYF
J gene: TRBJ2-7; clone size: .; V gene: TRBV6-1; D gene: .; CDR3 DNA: TGTGCCAGCATTGACAGGGAGGCCAGCGGGATCGACGAGCAGTACTTC; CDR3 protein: CASIDREASGIDEQYF
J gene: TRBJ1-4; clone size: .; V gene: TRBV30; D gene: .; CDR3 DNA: TGTGCCTGGAGTGTAGGTTCCTATAATGAAAAACTGTTTTTT; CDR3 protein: CAWSVGSYNEKLFF
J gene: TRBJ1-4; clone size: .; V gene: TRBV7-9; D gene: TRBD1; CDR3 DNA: TGTGCCAGCAGCCCCGGGACAGGATTTAATGAAAAACTGTTTTTT; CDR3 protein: CASSPGTGFNEKLFF
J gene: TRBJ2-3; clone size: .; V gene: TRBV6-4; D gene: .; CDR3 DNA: TGTGCCAGCAGTGACTCGAGGGGGGTACTCCCTAGCGAGAGGTACATATATACGCAGTATTTT; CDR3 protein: CASSDSRGVLPSERYIYTQYF
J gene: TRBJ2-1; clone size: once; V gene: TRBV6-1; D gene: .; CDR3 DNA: TGTGCCAGCGTTAGGTTCTCCGCCAATGAGCAGTTCTTC; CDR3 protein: CASVRFSANEQFF
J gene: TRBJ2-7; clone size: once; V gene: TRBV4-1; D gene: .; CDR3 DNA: TGCGCCAGCAGCCCCCCCGGCTACGAGCAGTACTTC; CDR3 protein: CASSPPGYEQYF
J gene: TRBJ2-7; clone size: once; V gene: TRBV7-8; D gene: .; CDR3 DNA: TGTGCCAGCAGGCAACCGGGGGACTACGAGCAGTACTTC; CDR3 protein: CASRQPGDYEQYF
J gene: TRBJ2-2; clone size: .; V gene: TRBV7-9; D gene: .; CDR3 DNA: TGTGCTTTGAGCGGAGGGTACGCGAACACCGGGGAGCTGTTTTTT; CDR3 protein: CALSGGYANTGELFF
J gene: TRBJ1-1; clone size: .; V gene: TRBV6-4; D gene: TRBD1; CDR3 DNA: TGTGCCAGCAGTGACGCTAAACCGGGACAGGGGTTCCTCATGAACACTGAAGCTTTCTTT; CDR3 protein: CASSDAKPGQGFLMNTEAFF
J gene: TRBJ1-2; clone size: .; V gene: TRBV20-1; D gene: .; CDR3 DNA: TGCAGTGCTCGGCCCCTTGGCTACACCTTC; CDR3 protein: CSARPLGYTF
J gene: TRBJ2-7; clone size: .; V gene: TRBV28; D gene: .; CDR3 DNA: TGTGCCAGCAGTTTTAGCGAATATAGGGGGGCTTACGAGCAGTACTTC; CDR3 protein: CASSFSEYRGAYEQYF